This T cell receptor (beta chain) emerged from a study of T cell changes during pregnancy in multiple sclerosis (dated by TCRdb to 2018 to 2020). Context from the whole study: The study examined how the T cell repertoire changed over the course of pregnancy in women with multiple sclerosis.

Details on this clone: Its antigen has not been determined. The input lacks base qualities; no much larger clone sits a single base away.

The library was produced with the immunoSEQ multiplex PCR assay. This is the immuneACCESS table as TCRdb keeps it, with only in-frame sequences that have V and J called. A part of the clones is gone; compared with another copy, unresolved V genes explain less than half, and the rest is unexplained. The sample profile shows approximately 22,000 clones; 70% to 90% of them were found once. The ten biggest clones cover approximately 14% of the sample. V is reduced by 1 base and J by 8 bases, leaving a spacing of 15 bases between them. Sequences MNHNS (CDR1) and SASEGT (CDR2) are obtained from the germline V gene. The CDR3 goes from the cysteine to the phenylalanine over 15 residues. CDR3 DNA only is kept here, 45 bases in frame from base 1.

The sequences come from CD8+ T cells from peripheral blood mononuclear cells, collected in the first trimester of pregnancy. The TCR was taken from a female donor in good health, enrolled as a control in a pregnancy study. The chain links TRBV6-1 with TRBJ2-1, with TRBD2 as a weak D call on 7 bases. The DNA reads as follows: TGTGCCAGCAGTGAAGTTGGGGAGGGGGAGGATGAGCAGTTCTTC. The encoded protein is CASSEVGEGEDEQFF.